This T cell receptor (beta chain) emerged from a study of blood T cell repertoires in COVID-19. Study as a whole: Acute and convalescent COVID-19 samples came from the United States, Italy and Spain. Sources were T cells, B-cell-depleted T cells, or PBMCs; the material itself was cDNA or gDNA.

With 5 bases removed from V and 3 bases from J, the gap between germline ends came to 19 bases. Germline V CDR1 and CDR2: LNHDA, SQIVND (reference sequence). This CDR3 spans 16 amino acids. Individuals aged roughly 18 to 95 years were recruited from 24 US areas. Cohort placement rested on clinical history that participants reported themselves. TCRdb keeps only in-frame clones here, not all; method: immunoSEQ multiplex PCR. This table has around 150,000 clones, more than 65% appearing once. The chain links TRBV19 to TRBJ1-1, with no clear D. Sequencing was performed on PBMCs or T cells enriched from blood (not recorded which). This clonotype originated in a man aged 45-65 years who had recovered from COVID-19. The CDR3 region is CASSSGRPLEDTEAFF. CDR3 in DNA: TGTGCCAGTAGTTCCGGGAGGCCCTTAGAGGACACTGAAGCTTTCTTT.